The 15 T cell receptor beta chains presented below share a single source sample, sequenced in a study of CD8 T cells in ankylosing spondylitis. Each CDR3 protein is one row after TCRdb ran MiXCR on the 5' RACE reads. The sample yields just under 550,000 distinct CDR3 sequences, approximately 11% seen once. Overall study findings and caveats: Characteristic, it appeared, of ankylosing spondylitis blood was a TCR beta motif of about eight highly homologous variants.

For these TCRs, the target antigens are not known. Sample: blood, either unsorted or a sorted T cell fraction (not recorded which). The receptor source for this set is a male donor with ankylosing spondylitis.

This clonotype was seen at least ten times. The CDR3, as DNA: TGCAGCGTAACCGCCGGTGGAGGAACTGAAGCTTTCTTT. Translated: CSVTAGGGTEAFF. J is TRBJ1-1 and V is TRBV29-1, with no clear D. Germline V gene sequence: CDR1 SQVTM, CDR2 ANQGSEA. The V end was cut by 6 bases, the J end by 5 bases, with 16 bases between. The CDR3 totals 13 residues.

This chain links TRBV3-1 with TRBJ1-3; no definite D call. The length of the CDR3 is 13 residues. Per the germline V gene, CDR1 is LGHDT and CDR2 is YNNKEL (reference sequence). Trimming took 7 bases from V and 1 from J, leaving 8 bases between them. CDR3: CASKTASGNTIYF. CDR3 nucleotide sequence: TGTGCCAGCAAAACAGCTTCTGGAAACACCATATATTTT. The full variable domain, rest sourced from reference TRBV3-1 and TRBJ1-3, is DTAVSQTPKYLVTQMGNDKSIKCEQNLGHDTMYWYKQDSKKFLKIMFSYNNKELIINETVPNRFSPKSPDKAHLNLHINSLELGDSAVYFCASKTASGNTIYFGEGSWLTVV.

The CDR3, as DNA: TGCAGTGCTAGAGATCTACAGGCGGGGGAGCAGTACGTC. Its protein is CSARDLQAGEQYV. This chain uses TRBV20-1 with TRBJ2-7; weak D call: TRBD2 (6 bases). V dropped 0 bases and J dropped 7 bases, with 13 bases sitting between them. CDR3 size: 13 residues. CDR1 is DFQATT and CDR2 is SNEGSKA in the germline V gene (reference sequence).

This clonotype was detected only a few times. The chain combines TRBV5-5 with TRBJ2-1; no firm D call. The CDR3 spans 17 residues. The V end was cut by 4 bases, the J end by 10 bases, with 27 bases between. Germline assignment: CDR1 SGHKS and CDR2 YYEKEE (reference sequence). The CDR3 bases are TGTGCCAGCAGCCCAACCAATGACCCGGCAAGCAATCGGGAGCAGTTCTTC. Its translation is CASSPTNDPASNREQFF.

The chain has TRBV6-6 and TRBJ1-6; D call uncertain. Deletions cut 2 bases from V and 9 bases from J, with 8 bases between. CDR3 size: 13 residues. In germline, CDR1 is MNHNY, CDR2 SVGAGI (reference sequence). CDR3 sequence reads: CASSYVLGSPLHF. The CDR3 DNA is TGTGCCAGCAGTTACGTACTGGGTTCACCCCTCCACTTT.

The chain has TRBV20-1 and TRBJ1-1, with 11 bases identical to TRBD1. V was pared by 1 base and J by 0 bases, with 10 bases of the junction left unmatched. There are 18 residues in the CDR3. Germline V gene data show CDR1 as DFQATT and CDR2 as SNEGSKA (reference sequence). In DNA form, the CDR3 reads TGCAGTGCTAGAGTGGTCCCGGGACAGGGGGGAATGAACACTGAAGCTTTCTTT. The encoded protein is CSARVVPGQGGMNTEAFF.

This clonotype was recorded many times. This rearrangement joins TRBV5-1 to TRBJ1-6, with D possibly TRBD1 on 6 matching bases. The germline V gene has CDR1 SGHRS and CDR2 YFSETQ. The CDR3 covers 13 residues. Trimming left V 5 bases short and J 5 bases short, with 8 bases between. DNA for the CDR3: TGCGCCAGCAGGAGACAGGATAATTCACCCCTCCACTTT. As protein: CASRRQDNSPLHF.

The V gene is TRBV5-1, the J gene TRBJ2-3; D remains ambiguous. Germline V gene data show CDR1 as SGHRS and CDR2 as YFSETQ. V shed 0 bases and J shed 3 bases, with 11 bases lying between them. The length of the CDR3 is 15 residues. As DNA, the CDR3 is TGCGCCAGCAGCTTGGAAACCCCAGGAACAGATACGCAGTATTTT. Its translation is CASSLETPGTDTQYF. Complete variable domain (other parts from reference TRBV5-1 and TRBJ2-3): KAGVTQTPRYLIKTRGQQVTLSCSPISGHRSVSWYQQTPGQGLQFLFEYFSETQRNKGNFPGRFSGRQFSNSRSEMNVSTLELGDSALYLCASSLETPGTDTQYFGPGTRLTVL.

The chain carries TRBV19 and TRBJ2-7; 7 positions agree with TRBD2. Germline V gene sequence: CDR1 LNHDA, CDR2 SQIVND (reference sequence). The J segment lost 3 bases and the V segment lost 4 bases, leaving 3 bases of the junction unmatched. This CDR3 has 13 residues. CDR3: CASSNGGSYEQYF. CDR3 DNA sequence: TGTGCCAGTAGTAATGGCGGGAGCTACGAGCAGTACTTC.

This clonotype was counted a few times. The gene calls are TRBV11-2 and TRBJ1-2; D ambiguous. The CDR3 runs 14 residues. V lost 5 bases and J 0 bases, leaving 10 bases between the germline ends. Germline V gene sequence: CDR1 SGHAT, CDR2 FQNNGV. The CDR3 spells CASSPGHPNYGYTF. CDR3 sequence (DNA): TGTGCCAGCAGCCCCGGGCATCCTAACTATGGCTACACCTTC.

This clonotype was observed at least ten times. CDR3 nucleotide sequence: TGTGCCACCAGCAGATTAACAGGGGCGGACTACGAGCAGTACTTC. Translated, it gives CATSRLTGADYEQYF. The chain uses TRBV15 and TRBJ2-7; 7 bases are a match to TRBD1. Trimming removed 2 bases from V and 3 bases from J; junction bases left unmatched: 7. Germline V gene data show CDR1 as LNHNV and CDR2 as YYDKDF (reference sequence). The CDR3 consists of 15 residues.

This rearrangement joins TRBV20-1 to TRBJ2-1, with 10 nucleotides matching TRBD2. CDR1 DFQATT and CDR2 SNEGSKA come from the germline V gene (reference sequence). J gave up 4 bases and V 1 base, and 7 bases lay outside the gene matches. The length of the CDR3 is 16 residues. CDR3 in DNA: TGCAGTGCTAGAGGTTCTACTAGCGGGGCTTACAATGAGCAGTTCTTC. Its protein is CSARGSTSGAYNEQFF.

This clonotype was detected only a few times. The chain has TRBV20-1 and TRBJ2-2; 7 bases align to TRBD2. The CDR3 loop spans 16 amino acids. Germline CDR1 and CDR2: DFQATT and SNEGSKA (reference sequence). After removal of 2 bases from V and 4 bases from J, the junction contained 10 bases not matched to a gene. CDR3 bases: TGCAGTGCTAGACCTAGCGGAACTATCTTCACCGGGGAGCTGTTTTTT. This encodes CSARPSGTIFTGELFF.

This clonotype showed up many times. The chain employs TRBV27 and TRBJ1-2; D perhaps matches TRBD1 (6 bases). Trimming stripped 6 bases from V and 4 bases from J, with 15 bases between. There are 14 residues in the CDR3. Germline V gene sequence: CDR1 MNHEY, CDR2 SMNVEV (reference sequence). This CDR3 is CASSTSRTVYGYTF. The CDR3 DNA reads TGTGCCAGCAGCACTAGCAGGACAGTCTATGGCTACACCTTC.

This clonotype appeared a few times. CDR3 nucleotides: TGTGCCAGCAGCCGGACACTTAGCACAGATACGCAGTATTTT. Translated, it gives CASSRTLSTDTQYF. The chain carries TRBV7-9 and TRBJ2-3; possible D gene TRBD1, 5 bases. The CDR3 has 14 amino acids. The V end was cut by 5 bases, the J end by 0 bases, with 9 bases between. The germline gives CDR1 SEHNR, CDR2 FQNEAQ (reference sequence).